This T cell receptor (beta chain) is drawn from a study of blood T cell repertoires in COVID-19. For the study at large: There were acute and convalescent COVID-19 samples, and they came from the United States, Italy and Spain.

This table comes from immunoSEQ multiplex PCR, and its TCRdb copy is limited to in-frame clones, with some not included. The table has approximately 530,000 clones, 85% to 90% seen once; the top ten hold around 8%. With 4 bases clipped from V and 7 bases from J, the junction kept 10 bases outside the gene matches. The CDR3 loop spans 16 amino acids. Germline V CDR1 and CDR2: SGHNT, YYREEE (reference sequence). Sequencing input: peripheral blood. The rearrangement links TRBV5-4 to TRBJ2-1, with 11 nucleotides matching TRBD2. This clonotype was sampled from a woman in her forties or fifties with COVID-19, enrolled during active disease. CDR3: CASSRLGLAGPNEQFF. Here the CDR3 DNA reads TGTGCCAGCAGCAGACTCGGACTAGCGGGTCCGAATGAGCAGTTCTTC.